One sample yielded the 16 T cell receptor beta chains listed below, sequenced in a study of regulatory T cells in long-lasting Graves disease. Time point defined: newly diagnosed GD, antithyroid drugs for less than 3 months. Preparation of the TCR library used RNA extracted from PBMCs. HTBI primers from iRepertoire and Arm-PCR of CDR3 regions yielded the TCR beta libraries. TCRdb re-analysed the multiplex PCR reads in MiXCR, keeping a single row per CDR3 protein. The profile covers 350,000 to 500,000 distinct CDR3 sequences, with about 17% appearing a single time and around a quarter taken by the ten largest. The sample was also reused in another study, on T cells in Graves' hyperthyroidism and ophthalmopathy.

Sample: peripheral blood mononuclear cells (PBMCs), taken at new diagnosis, from a patient treated with antithyroid drugs. The receptor set was obtained from a woman aged 18-29 years with Graves disease.

This clonotype was seen repeatedly, ten times or more. The rearrangement links TRBV7-2 to TRBJ2-3; D gene ambiguous. This CDR3 has 12 residues. Between the trimmed V and J ends, which lost 4 bases and 0 bases, there was a span of 2 bases. Germline lookup yields CDR1 SGHTA and CDR2 FQGNSA. CDR3 DNA sequence: TGTGCCAGCAGCTCGAGCACAGATACGCAGTATTTT. It yields the protein CASSSSTDTQYF.

V usage is TRBV27 and J usage is TRBJ2-1, with D possibly matching TRBD2 (7 bases). Trimming removed 2 bases from V and 6 bases from J, with 11 bases in between. Germline lookup yields CDR1 MNHEY and CDR2 SMNVEV (reference sequence). The CDR3 sequence is 14 residues long. This chain's CDR3 is CASSLRGAGNEQFF. CDR3 in DNA: TGTGCCAGCAGTTTACGGGGGGCTGGCAATGAGCAGTTCTTC.

This clonotype was detected many times. This chain joins TRBV6-9 and TRBJ2-7; 12 bases agree with TRBD2. CDR3 length: 16 residues. CDR1 is MNHGY and CDR2 is SVAAGI in the germline V gene. After removal of 2 bases from V and 3 bases from J, the junction contained 5 bases not matched to a gene. CDR3 coding DNA: TGTGCCAGCAGTTATCTAGCGGGAGGGCCGTTCTACGAGCAGTACTTC. Amino acids: CASSYLAGGPFYEQYF.

In its sample, this clonotype was seen a few times. The chain carries TRBV6-2 or TRBV6-3 and TRBJ2-7; no clear D gene. Germline CDR1 is MNHEY and CDR2 is SVGEGT. V lost 2 bases and J lost 5, with 13 bases in between. The CDR3 extends over 14 amino acids. CDR3 region: CASSYTGQYDEQYF. For the CDR3, the DNA is TGTGCCAGCAGTTACACTGGCCAATACGACGAGCAGTACTTC.

The chain links TRBV18 to TRBJ2-5, with 8 positions matching TRBD1. The germline V gene encodes CDR1 KGHSH and CDR2 LQKENI. The CDR3 length is 15 residues. J gave up 1 base and V 3 bases, and 4 bases lay outside the gene matches. The CDR3 region has the DNA TGTGCCAGCTCACCGACAGGGGTTGGCCAAGAGACCCAGTACTTC. Translation gives CASSPTGVGQETQYF. The full variable domain, in which reference TRBV18 and TRBJ2-5 provide the parts outside the CDR3, is NAGVMQNPRHLVRRRGQEARLRCSPMKGHSHVYWYRQLPEEGLKFMVYLQKENIIDESGMPKERFSAEFPKEGPSILRIQQVVRGDSAAYFCASSPTGVGQETQYFGPGTRLLVL.

This clonotype was counted between two and nine times. The J gene is TRBJ2-1, the V gene TRBV9, with 9 bases aligning to TRBD2. This CDR3 contains 16 residues. V dropped 4 bases and J dropped 3; count of bases not matched to a gene: 8. From germline, CDR1 is SGDLS and CDR2 YYNGEE. The CDR3 DNA reads TGTGCCAGCAGCAAATTACTAGCGGGTGTCTACAATGAGCAGTTCTTC. This codes for CASSKLLAGVYNEQFF.

In its sample, this clonotype was seen many times. V gene TRBV11-3 combines with J gene TRBJ2-5; no firm D call. CDR1 and CDR2 from the germline V gene are SGHNT and YENEEA. Trimming removed 0 bases at V and 5 bases at J, with 13 bases between. CDR3 length: 15 residues. The CDR3 DNA reads as TGTGCCAGCAGCTTAGAGGGCCTTTTGTGGGAGACCCAGTACTTC. Translated, it gives CASSLEGLLWETQYF.

This clonotype was observed at least ten times. The chain has TRBV28 and TRBJ2-1, with 9 bases fitting TRBD2. Germline V gene data show CDR1 as MDHEN and CDR2 as SYDVKM. The CDR3 is 14 amino acids. Losses at the gene ends were 7 bases for V and 4 bases for J; bases not matched to a gene: 5. The CDR3 loop is CASIPSGAYNEQFF. The DNA of the CDR3 is TGTGCCAGCATCCCTAGCGGGGCTTACAATGAGCAGTTCTTC.

The rearrangement links TRBV6-2 or TRBV6-3 to TRBJ2-3; 8 bases match TRBD2. This CDR3 has 14 amino acids. Germline lookup yields CDR1 MNHEY and CDR2 SVGEGT. V trimming: 10 bases; J trimming: 2 bases; junction bases outside the gene matches: 8. The CDR3 coding sequence is TGTGCCACCCGCCGGGGGGGATTCACAGATACGCAGTATTTT. Amino acids: CATRRGGFTDTQYF.

V usage is TRBV24-1 and J usage is TRBJ2-5; D not resolved. V lost 1 base, J lost 5 bases, and 4 bases lay in between. Germline V gene lookup returns CDR1 KGHDR and CDR2 SFDVKD. The CDR3 has 12 amino acids. For the CDR3, the DNA is TGTGCCACCAGTGATTTTTTGGAGACCCAGTACTTC. This sequence encodes CATSDFLETQYF.

The V call is TRBV2, the J call TRBJ2-1; D perhaps matches TRBD1 (6 bases). The germline CDR1 and CDR2 sequences are SNHLY and FYNNEI. The CDR3 extends over 13 amino acids. The V and J ends lost 7 bases and 6 bases respectively, with 13 bases between them. For the CDR3, the DNA is TGTGCCAGCAAGGACAGAGTCTCCAATGAGCAGTTCTTC. It encodes CASKDRVSNEQFF.

This clonotype was found many times. The gene calls are TRBV28 and TRBJ2-1; the D is unclear. V lost 3 bases, J lost 9 bases, and 15 bases lay in between. The CDR3 runs 14 residues. Germline CDR1 reads MDHEN; CDR2 reads SYDVKM. In nucleotides, the CDR3 is TGTGCCAGCAGTTTGGTACTCCACCCCGGTGAGCAGTTCTTC. It specifies CASSLVLHPGEQFF.

The chain links TRBV10-3 to TRBJ2-5, with D possibly being TRBD1 (5 bases). The CDR3 extends over 12 amino acids. Germline CDR1 is ENHRY and CDR2 is SYGVKD. V lost 10 bases, J lost 1 base, and 10 bases lay in between. For the CDR3, the DNA is TGTGCCAGCGCCGACAGCCAAGAGACCCAGTACTTC. Translated, it gives CASADSQETQYF.

At least ten counts were recorded for this clonotype. The CDR3 DNA follows: TGTGCCAGCAGTCCCTCGGGACAGGGGTGGTACGAGCAGTACTTC. It translates to CASSPSGQGWYEQYF. The chain couples TRBV28 to TRBJ2-7; 10 bases align to TRBD1. Germline V lookup: CDR1 MDHEN, CDR2 SYDVKM. After removal of 5 bases from V and 4 bases from J, the junction contained 8 bases not matched to a gene. The CDR3 length is 15 residues. Combining the CDR3 with reference TRBV28 and TRBJ2-7 gives the whole variable domain DVKVTQSSRYLVKRTGEKVFLECVQDMDHENMFWYRQDPGLGLRLIYFSYDVKMKEKGDIPEGYSVSREKKERFSLILESASTNQTSMYLCASSPSGQGWYEQYFGPGTRLTVT.

This clonotype was seen repeatedly, ten times or more. V gene TRBV2 combines with J gene TRBJ2-3; TRBD1 agrees at 8 bases. The CDR3 contains 15 residues. CDR1 and CDR2 (germline): SNHLY, FYNNEI. V lost 5 bases and J lost 2; bases outside the gene matches: 6. CDR3 sequence (DNA): TGTGCCAGCAGTCTGAGGACAGGGAACACAGATACGCAGTATTTT. This encodes CASSLRTGNTDTQYF.

In its sample, this clonotype was seen many times. The rearrangement links TRBV20-1 to TRBJ2-1; 7 bases are a match to TRBD2. CDR1 and CDR2 (germline): DFQATT, SNEGSKA (reference sequence). This CDR3 has 13 residues. V shed 7 bases and J 7 bases; nucleotides not matched to a gene: 10. CDR3 sequence: CSVPASGLNEQFF. The CDR3 DNA is TGCAGTGTTCCAGCTAGCGGCTTGAATGAGCAGTTCTTC.